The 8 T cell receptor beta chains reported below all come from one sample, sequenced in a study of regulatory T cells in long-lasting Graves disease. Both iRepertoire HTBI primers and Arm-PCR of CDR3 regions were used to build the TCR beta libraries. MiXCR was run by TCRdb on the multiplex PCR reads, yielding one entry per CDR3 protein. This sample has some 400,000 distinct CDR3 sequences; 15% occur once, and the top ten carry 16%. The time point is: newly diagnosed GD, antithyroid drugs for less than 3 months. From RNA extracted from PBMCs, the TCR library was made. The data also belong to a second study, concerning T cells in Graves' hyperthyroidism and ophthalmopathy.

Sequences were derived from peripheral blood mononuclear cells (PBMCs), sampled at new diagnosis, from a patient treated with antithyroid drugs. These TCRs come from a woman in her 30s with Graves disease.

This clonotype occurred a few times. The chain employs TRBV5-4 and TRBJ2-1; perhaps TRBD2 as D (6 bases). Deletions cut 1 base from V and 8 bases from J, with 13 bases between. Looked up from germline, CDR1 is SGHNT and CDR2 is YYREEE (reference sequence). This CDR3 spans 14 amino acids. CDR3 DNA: TGTGCCAGCAGCTTGAAAGGGCCGGGGGATGAGCAGTTCTTC. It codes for CASSLKGPGDEQFF.

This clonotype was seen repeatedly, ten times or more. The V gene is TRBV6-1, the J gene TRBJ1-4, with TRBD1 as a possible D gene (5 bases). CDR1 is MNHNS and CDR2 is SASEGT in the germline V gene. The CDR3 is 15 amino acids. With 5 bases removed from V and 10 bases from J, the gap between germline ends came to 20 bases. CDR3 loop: CASSPERGERVKLFF. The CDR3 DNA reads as TGTGCCAGCAGTCCTGAGCGAGGGGAGAGGGTAAAACTGTTTTTT.

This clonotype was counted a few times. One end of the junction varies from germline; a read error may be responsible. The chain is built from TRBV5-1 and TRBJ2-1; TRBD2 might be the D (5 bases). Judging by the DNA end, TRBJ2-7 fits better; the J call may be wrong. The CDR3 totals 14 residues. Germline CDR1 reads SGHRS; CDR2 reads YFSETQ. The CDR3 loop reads CASPQLYGENEQYF. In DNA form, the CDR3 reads TGTGCCAGCCCCCAGCTATACGGGGAGAATGAGCAGTACTTC.

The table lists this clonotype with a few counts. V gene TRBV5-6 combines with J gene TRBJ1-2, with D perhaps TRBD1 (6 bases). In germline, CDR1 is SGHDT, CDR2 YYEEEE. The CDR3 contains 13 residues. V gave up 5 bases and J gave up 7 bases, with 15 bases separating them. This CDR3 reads CASSSSGGSGYTF. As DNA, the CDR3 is TGTGCCAGCAGTTCCTCGGGGGGCTCTGGCTACACCTTC.

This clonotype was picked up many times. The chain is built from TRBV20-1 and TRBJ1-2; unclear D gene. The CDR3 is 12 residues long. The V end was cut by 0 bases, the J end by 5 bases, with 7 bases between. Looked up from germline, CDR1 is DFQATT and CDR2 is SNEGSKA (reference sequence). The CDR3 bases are TGCAGTGCTAGAGATGATCTTTATGGCTACACCTTC. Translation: CSARDDLYGYTF.

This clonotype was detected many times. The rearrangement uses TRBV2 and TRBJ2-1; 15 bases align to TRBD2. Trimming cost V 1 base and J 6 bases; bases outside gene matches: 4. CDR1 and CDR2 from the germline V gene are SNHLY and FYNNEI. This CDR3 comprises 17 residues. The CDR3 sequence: CASSEGGLAGGVNEQFF. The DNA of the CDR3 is TGTGCCAGCAGTGAAGGGGGACTAGCGGGAGGAGTCAATGAGCAGTTCTTC.

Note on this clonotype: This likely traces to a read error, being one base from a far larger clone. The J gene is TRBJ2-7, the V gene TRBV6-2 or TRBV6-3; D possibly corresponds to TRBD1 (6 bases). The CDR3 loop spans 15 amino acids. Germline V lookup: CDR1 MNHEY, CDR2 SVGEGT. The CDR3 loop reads CASSDSTGSYNEQYF. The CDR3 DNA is TGTGCCAGCAGTGACTCGACAGGCTCCTACAATGAGCAGTACTTC.

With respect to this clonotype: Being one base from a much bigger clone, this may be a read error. Here the CDR3 reads CASSLVGSCEQYF. The CDR3 DNA reads TGTGCCAGCAGTTTAGTGGGGTCCTGCGAGCAGTACTTC. This chain uses TRBV12-3 or TRBV12-4 with TRBJ2-7; D remains ambiguous. There are 13 residues in the CDR3.